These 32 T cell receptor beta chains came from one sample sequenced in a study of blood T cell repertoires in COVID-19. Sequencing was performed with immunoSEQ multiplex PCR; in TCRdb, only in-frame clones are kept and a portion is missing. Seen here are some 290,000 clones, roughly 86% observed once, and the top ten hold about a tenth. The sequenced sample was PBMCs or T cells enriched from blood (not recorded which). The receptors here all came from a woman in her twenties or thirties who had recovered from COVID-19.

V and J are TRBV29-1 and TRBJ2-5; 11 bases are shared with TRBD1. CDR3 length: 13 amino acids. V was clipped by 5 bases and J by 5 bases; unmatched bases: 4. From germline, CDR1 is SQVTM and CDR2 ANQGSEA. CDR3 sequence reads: CSVWTGGAETQYF. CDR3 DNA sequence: TGCAGCGTTTGGACAGGGGGCGCCGAGACCCAGTACTTC.

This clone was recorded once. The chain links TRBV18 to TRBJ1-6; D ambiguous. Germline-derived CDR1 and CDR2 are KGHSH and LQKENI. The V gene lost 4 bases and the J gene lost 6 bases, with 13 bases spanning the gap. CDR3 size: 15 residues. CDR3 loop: CASSLEWAANSPLHF. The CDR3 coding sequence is TGTGCCAGCTCACTCGAATGGGCAGCTAATTCACCCCTCCACTTT. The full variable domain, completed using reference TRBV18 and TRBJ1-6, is NAGVMQNPRHLVRRRGQEARLRCSPMKGHSHVYWYRQLPEEGLKFMVYLQKENIIDESGMPKERFSAEFPKEGPSILRIQQVVRGDSAAYFCASSLEWAANSPLHFGNGTRLTVT.

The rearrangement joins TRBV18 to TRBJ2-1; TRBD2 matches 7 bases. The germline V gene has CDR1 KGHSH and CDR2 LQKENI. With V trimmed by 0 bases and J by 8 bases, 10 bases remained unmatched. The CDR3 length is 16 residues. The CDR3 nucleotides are TGTGCCAGCTCACCACCGACTGGGAGGGATAGAGATGAGCAGTTCTTC. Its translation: CASSPPTGRDRDEQFF.

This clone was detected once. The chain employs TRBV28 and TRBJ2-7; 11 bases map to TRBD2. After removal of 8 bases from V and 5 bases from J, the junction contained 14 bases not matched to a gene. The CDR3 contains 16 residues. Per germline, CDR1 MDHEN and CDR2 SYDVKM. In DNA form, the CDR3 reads TGTGCCAGCGGCGGGATTAGCGGGAGGGCTTCGAACGAGCAGTACTTC. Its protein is CASGGISGRASNEQYF. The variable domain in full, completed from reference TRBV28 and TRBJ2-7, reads DVKVTQSSRYLVKRTGEKVFLECVQDMDHENMFWYRQDPGLGLRLIYFSYDVKMKEKGDIPEGYSVSREKKERFSLILESASTNQTSMYLCASGGISGRASNEQYFGPGTRLTVT.

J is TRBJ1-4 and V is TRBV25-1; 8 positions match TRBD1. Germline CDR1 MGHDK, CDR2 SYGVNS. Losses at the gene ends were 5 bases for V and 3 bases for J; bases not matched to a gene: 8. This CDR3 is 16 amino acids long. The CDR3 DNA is TGTGCCAGCAGTAGGACAGGGAGGGAGTCTAATGAAAAACTGTTTTTT. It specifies CASSRTGRESNEKLFF.

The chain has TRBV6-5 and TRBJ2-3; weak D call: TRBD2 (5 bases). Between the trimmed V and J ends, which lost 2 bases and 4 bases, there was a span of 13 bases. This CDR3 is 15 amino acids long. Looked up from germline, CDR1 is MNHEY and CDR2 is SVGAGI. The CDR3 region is CASSYRTFPPDTQYF. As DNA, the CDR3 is TGTGCCAGCAGTTACCGGACTTTTCCACCAGATACGCAGTATTTT.

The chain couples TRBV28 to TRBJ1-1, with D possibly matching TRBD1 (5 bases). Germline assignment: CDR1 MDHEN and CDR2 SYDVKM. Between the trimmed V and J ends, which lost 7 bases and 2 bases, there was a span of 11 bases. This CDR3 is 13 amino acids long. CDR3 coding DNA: TGTGCCAGCAAACGGGGGTTAAACACTGAAGCTTTCTTT. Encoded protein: CASKRGLNTEAFF.

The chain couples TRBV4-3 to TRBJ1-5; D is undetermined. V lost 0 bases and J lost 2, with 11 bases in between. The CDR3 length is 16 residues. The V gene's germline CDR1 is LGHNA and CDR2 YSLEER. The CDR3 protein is CASSQEIRGGNQPQHF. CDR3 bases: TGCGCCAGCAGCCAAGAAATACGGGGTGGCAATCAGCCCCAGCATTTT.

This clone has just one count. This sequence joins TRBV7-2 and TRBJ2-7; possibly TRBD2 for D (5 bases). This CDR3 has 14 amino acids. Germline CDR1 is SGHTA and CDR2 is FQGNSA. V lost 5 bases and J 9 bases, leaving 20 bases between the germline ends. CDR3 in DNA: TGTGCCAGCAGCCTTTACCGGACTTCTGTTGGGCAGTACTTC. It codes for CASSLYRTSVGQYF. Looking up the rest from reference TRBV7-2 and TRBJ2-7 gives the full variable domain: GAGVSQSPSNKVTEKGKDVELRCDPISGHTALYWYRQSLGQGLEFLIYFQGNSAPDKSGLPSDRFSAERTGGSVSTLTIQRTQQEDSAVYLCASSLYRTSVGQYFGPGTRLTVT.

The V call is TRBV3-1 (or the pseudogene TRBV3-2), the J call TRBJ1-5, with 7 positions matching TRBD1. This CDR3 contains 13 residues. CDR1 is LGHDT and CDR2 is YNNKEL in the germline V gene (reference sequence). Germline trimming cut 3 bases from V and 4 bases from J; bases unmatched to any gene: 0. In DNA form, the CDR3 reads TGTGCCAGCAGCCAGGACAGGAATCAGCCCCAGCATTTT. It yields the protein CASSQDRNQPQHF.

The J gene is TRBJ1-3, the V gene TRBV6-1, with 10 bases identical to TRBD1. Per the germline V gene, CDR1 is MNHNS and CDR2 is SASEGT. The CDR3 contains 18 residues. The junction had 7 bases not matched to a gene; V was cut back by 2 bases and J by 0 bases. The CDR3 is CASSEFVGDRGSGNTIYF. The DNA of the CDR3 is TGTGCCAGCAGTGAATTCGTCGGGGACAGGGGCTCTGGAAACACCATATATTTT.

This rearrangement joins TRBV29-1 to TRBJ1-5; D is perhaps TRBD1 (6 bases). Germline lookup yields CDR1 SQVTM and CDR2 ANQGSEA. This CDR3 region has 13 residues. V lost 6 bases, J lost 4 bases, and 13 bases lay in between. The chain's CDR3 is CSVVTGSNQPQHF. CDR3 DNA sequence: TGCAGCGTGGTGACAGGTTCAAATCAGCCCCAGCATTTT.

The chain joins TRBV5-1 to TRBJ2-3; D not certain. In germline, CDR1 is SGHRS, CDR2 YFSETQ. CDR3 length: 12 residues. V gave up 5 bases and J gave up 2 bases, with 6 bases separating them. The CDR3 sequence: CASSSSTDTQYF. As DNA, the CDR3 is TGCGCCAGCAGTTCATCCACAGATACGCAGTATTTT.

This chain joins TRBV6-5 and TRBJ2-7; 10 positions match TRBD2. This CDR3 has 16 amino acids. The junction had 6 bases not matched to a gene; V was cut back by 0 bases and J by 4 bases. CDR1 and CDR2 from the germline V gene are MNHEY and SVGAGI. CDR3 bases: TGTGCCAGCAGTTACTCAGCCCAGCGGGAGGGTTACGAGCAGTACTTC. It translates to CASSYSAQREGYEQYF.

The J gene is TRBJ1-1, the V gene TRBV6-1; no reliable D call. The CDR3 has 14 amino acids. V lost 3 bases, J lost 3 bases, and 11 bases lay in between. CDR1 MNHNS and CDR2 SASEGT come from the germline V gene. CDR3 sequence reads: CASSEYTYDTEAFF. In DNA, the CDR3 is TGTGCCAGCAGTGAGTACACATATGACACTGAAGCTTTCTTT.

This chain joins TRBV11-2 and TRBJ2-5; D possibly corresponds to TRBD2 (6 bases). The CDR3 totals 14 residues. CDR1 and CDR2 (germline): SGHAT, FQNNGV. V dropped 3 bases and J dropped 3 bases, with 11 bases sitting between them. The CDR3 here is CASSFGTGKETQYF. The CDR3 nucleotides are TGTGCCAGCAGCTTTGGGACTGGGAAAGAGACCCAGTACTTC.

The CDR3 is CAISERAPTGFNNQPQHF. CDR3 nucleotides: TGTGCCATCAGTGAGAGGGCCCCAACAGGGTTTAACAATCAGCCCCAGCATTTT. This chain links TRBV10-3 with TRBJ1-5; possibly TRBD1 for D (6 bases). CDR3 length equals 18 residues. V was shortened by 2 bases and J by 3 bases, with 20 bases between the two germline ends. Germline CDR1 and CDR2: ENHRY and SYGVKD.

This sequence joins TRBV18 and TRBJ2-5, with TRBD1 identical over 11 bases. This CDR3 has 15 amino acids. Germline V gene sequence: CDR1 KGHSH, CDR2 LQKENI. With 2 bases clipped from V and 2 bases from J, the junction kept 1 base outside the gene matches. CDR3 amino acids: CASSPGTGGQETQYF. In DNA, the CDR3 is TGTGCCAGCTCACCAGGGACAGGGGGACAAGAGACCCAGTACTTC.

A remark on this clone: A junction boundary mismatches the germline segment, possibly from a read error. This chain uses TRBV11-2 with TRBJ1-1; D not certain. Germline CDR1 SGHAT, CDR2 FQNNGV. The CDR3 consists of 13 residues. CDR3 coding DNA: TGTGCCAGCAGCTTAGCAGGTTCCGGGGTAGGCTTGTTT. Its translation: CASSLAGSGVGLF.

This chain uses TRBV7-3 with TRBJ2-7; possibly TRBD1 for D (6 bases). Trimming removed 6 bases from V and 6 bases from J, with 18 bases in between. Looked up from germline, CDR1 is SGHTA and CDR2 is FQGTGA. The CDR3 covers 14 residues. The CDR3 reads CASSPGASWGEQYF. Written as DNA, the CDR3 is TGTGCCAGCAGTCCAGGGGCCTCATGGGGCGAGCAGTACTTC.

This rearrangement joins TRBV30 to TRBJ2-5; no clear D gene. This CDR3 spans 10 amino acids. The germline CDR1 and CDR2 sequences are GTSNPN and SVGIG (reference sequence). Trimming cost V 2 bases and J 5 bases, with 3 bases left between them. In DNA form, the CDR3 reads TGTGCCTGGAGTCTGGAGACCCAGTACTTC. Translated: CAWSLETQYF.

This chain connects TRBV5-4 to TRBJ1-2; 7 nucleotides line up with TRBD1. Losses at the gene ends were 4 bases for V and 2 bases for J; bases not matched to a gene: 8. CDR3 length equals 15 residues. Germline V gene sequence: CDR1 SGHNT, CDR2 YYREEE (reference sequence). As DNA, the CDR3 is TGTGCCAGCAGCCCCCCCGGACAGGTAAACTATGGCTACACCTTC. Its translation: CASSPPGQVNYGYTF. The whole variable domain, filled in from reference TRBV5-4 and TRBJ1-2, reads ETGVTQSPTHLIKTRGQQVTLRCSSQSGHNTVSWYQQALGQGPQFIFQYYREEENGRGNFPPRFSGLQFPNYSSELNVNALELDDSALYLCASSPPGQVNYGYTFGSGTRLTVV.

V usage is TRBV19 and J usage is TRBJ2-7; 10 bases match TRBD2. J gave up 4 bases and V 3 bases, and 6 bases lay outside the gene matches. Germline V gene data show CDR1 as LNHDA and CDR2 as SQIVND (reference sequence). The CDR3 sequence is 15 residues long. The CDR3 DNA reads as TGTGCCAGTAGTATGTCGAGACTAGCGGGTTACGAGCAGTACTTC. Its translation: CASSMSRLAGYEQYF.

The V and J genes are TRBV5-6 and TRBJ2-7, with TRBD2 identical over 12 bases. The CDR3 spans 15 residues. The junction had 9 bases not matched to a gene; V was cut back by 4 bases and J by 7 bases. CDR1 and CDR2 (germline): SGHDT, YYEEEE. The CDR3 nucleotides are TGTGCCAGCAGCCCCGGACTAGCGGGACAGGTGGAGCAGTACTTC. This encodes CASSPGLAGQVEQYF.

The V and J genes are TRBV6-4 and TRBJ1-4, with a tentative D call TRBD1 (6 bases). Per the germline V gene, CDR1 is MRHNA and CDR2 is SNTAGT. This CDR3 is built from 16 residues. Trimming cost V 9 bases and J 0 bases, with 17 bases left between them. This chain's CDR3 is CASFPGEGATNEKLFF. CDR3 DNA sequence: TGTGCCAGTTTCCCAGGGGAAGGGGCAACTAATGAAAAACTGTTTTTT.

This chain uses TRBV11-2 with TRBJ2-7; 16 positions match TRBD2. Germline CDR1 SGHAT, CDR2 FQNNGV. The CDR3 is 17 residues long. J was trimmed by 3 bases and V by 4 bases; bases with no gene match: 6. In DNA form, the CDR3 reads TGTGCCAGCAGCTCGGGACTAGCGGGAGGGCTAGACTACGAGCAGTACTTC. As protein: CASSSGLAGGLDYEQYF.

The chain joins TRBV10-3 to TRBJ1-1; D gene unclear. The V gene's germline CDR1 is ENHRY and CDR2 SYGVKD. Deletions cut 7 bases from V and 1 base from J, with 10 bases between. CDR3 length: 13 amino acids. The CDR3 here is CAINSQGNTEAFF. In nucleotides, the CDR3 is TGTGCCATCAACAGCCAAGGGAACACTGAAGCTTTCTTT.

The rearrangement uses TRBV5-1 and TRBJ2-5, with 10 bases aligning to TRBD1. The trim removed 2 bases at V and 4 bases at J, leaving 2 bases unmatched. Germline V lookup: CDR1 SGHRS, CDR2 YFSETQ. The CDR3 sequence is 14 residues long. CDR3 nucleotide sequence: TGCGCCAGCAGCTTCGGACAGGGGGTAGAGACCCAGTACTTC. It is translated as CASSFGQGVETQYF.

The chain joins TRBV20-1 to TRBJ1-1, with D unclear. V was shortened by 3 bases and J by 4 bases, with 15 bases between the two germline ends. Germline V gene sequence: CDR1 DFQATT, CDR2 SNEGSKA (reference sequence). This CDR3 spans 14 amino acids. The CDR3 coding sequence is TGCAGTGCTAGTGGTCCGGGGTCGAGCACTGAAGCTTTCTTT. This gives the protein CSASGPGSSTEAFF.

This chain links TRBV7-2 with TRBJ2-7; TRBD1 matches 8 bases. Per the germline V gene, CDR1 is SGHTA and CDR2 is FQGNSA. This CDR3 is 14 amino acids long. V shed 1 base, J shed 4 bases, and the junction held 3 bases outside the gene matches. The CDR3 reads CASSLGGQGYEQYF. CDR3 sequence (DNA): TGTGCCAGCAGCTTAGGAGGACAGGGTTACGAGCAGTACTTC.

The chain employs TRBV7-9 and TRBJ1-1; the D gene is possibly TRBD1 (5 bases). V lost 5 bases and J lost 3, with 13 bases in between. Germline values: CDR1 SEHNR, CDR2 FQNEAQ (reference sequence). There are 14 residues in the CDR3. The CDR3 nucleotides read TGTGCCAGCAGCCCTCAGGGTATTGACACTGAAGCTTTCTTT. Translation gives CASSPQGIDTEAFF.

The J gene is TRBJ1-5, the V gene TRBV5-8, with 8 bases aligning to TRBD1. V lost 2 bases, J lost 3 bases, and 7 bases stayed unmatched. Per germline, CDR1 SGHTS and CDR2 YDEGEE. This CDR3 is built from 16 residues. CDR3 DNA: TGTGCCAGCAGCTTTAGTGGGACAGGATACAATCAGCCCCAGCATTTT. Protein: CASSFSGTGYNQPQHF. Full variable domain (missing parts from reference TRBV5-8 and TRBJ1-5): EAGVTQSPTHLIKTRGQQATLRCSPISGHTSVYWYQQALGLGLQFLLWYDEGEERNRGNFPPRFSGRQFPNYSSELNVNALELEDSALYLCASSFSGTGYNQPQHFGDGTRLSIL.